The source of this T cell receptor (beta chain) is a study of blood T cell dynamics during melanoma immunotherapy (TCRdb year 2020). Background on the whole study: Patients with metastatic melanoma were treated with first-line pembrolizumab or nivolumab plus ipilimumab as standard of care in the United Kingdom. To identify early correlates of response, the study profiled peripheral T cell receptor repertoires in patients with metastatic melanoma before and after one cycle of checkpoint inhibitor therapy. The training cohort consisted of consecutive patients, while an additional independent group of patients from the same centre was pooled to form an external validation set.

What the authors observed across the whole study: The relatively small sample size was acknowledged as a potential limitation on generalization of the results. A bifurcated reorganization of the PBMC repertoire at W3, with increased clonality or increased diversity, was observed in patients who later achieved disease control, unlike in progressors. The study could not determine whether the T cell clones driving repertoire changes were melanoma-specific or reflected general immune activation.

The time point label corresponds to: week 3, after first cycle of checkpoint inhibitor. Blood samples were taken at two points: before treatment (T0) and at week 3 (W3), which came after the first cycle of checkpoint blockade. Except for a couple of patients with rapid clinical progression, response was assessed 12 weeks after the first infusion by RECIST 1.1; disease control meant complete response, partial response or stable disease. Patients with prior systemic cancer treatment, concomitant immunosuppressant therapy or synchronous other active malignancies were excluded. TCR beta was sequenced in both bulk PBMC and plasma cell-free DNA in order to track circulating cells as well as T cell turnover. PBMC were isolated from blood with Lymphoprep and SepMate tubes, followed by red cell lysis. QIAamp DNA Blood Mini kits were used to extract DNA from both PBMC and sorted T cell subsets. The V and J ends are trimmed by 4 bases and 4 bases, leaving 12 bases between them. The germline V gene yields SGHRS for CDR1 and YFSETQ for CDR2. The CDR3 spans 13 residues, from the cysteine through the phenylalanine. Only CDR3 DNA remains: 39 bases, in frame from the first base.

As regards this clone: Its antigen is not yet known. Base qualities are not provided; no much larger clone lies one nucleotide away.

Every bulk PBMC sample had a fixed 350 ng of DNA loaded. TCR beta CDR3 sequences were amplified from genomic DNA with the immunoSEQ TCRb Assay kit following manufacturer instructions. The KAPA Library Quantification Kit for Illumina platforms was used to quantify pooled libraries by qPCR. Pooled libraries were clustered at about 0.55-1.1 pM and sequenced on an Illumina NextSeq 500. The original methods were these. TCR data were analyzed with immunoSEQ ANALYZER and the R LymphoSeq package. A rearrangement efficiency score was calculated as productive divided by the sum of productive and non-productive CDR3 sequences. Clonality was measured with the Gini coefficient and diversity with the Renyi index at alpha=1, and both measures were compared pairwise between timepoints within each patient. In LymphoSeq, clonal relatedness was computed with an edit distance of 3 and repertoire similarity was computed with the Bhattacharyya coefficient. To classify response, a linear discriminant analysis based on week-3 changes in clonality and diversity was built using the R MASS and caret packages. This immuneACCESS table, as held by TCRdb, lists in-frame sequences with V and J called but not all clones. Of the missing ones, under half trace to an unresolved V gene in checked studies; the others have no known cause. That table is the source of V, J and clone size, and D and trimming were worked out from the DNA. In all, the sample holds about 7,100 clones, and about 84% of those were seen once. Over 4% of the sample comes from the top ten.

The sample here was blood, taken from a patient treated with checkpoint blockade. The V and J genes are TRBV5-1 and TRBJ2-7, with a weak D call of TRBD1 (5 bases match). This TCR was sampled from a human donor with melanoma. CDR3 region: CASSQSQGYEQYF. Here is the DNA: TGCGCCAGCAGCCAGAGTCAGGGATACGAGCAGTACTTC.